This entry lists 12 T cell receptor beta chains sequenced from one sample in a study of beta chain features in type 1 diabetes. The investigators reverse transcribed all of the isolated RNA, so they sequenced expressed TCRB transcripts. Clones were sequenced by immunoSEQ multiplex PCR, and TCRdb holds only the in-frame ones, with some missing. This sample carries roughly 450,000 clones, about 15% of them seen once, and the ten largest clones take roughly 0.033%. Material: naive CD4+ T cells from blood. The source is a man aged 30 to 45 in good health.

This clone appeared a few times. V is TRBV5-1 and J is TRBJ2-5; 7 bases match TRBD2. The CDR3 spans 13 residues. CDR1 and CDR2 (germline): SGHRS, YFSETQ. V gave up 2 bases and J gave up 4 bases; unmatched junction bases: 2. The CDR3 region has the DNA TGCGCCAGCAGCTTAAGCGGGGCAGAGACCCAGTACTTC. It translates to CASSLSGAETQYF.

The genes are TRBV29-1 and TRBJ1-3, with TRBD1 matching over 10 bases. The V and J ends lost 4 bases and 3 bases, in that order; junction bases with no gene match: 3. The length of the CDR3 is 14 residues. The germline gives CDR1 SQVTM, CDR2 ANQGSEA. The CDR3 DNA reads TGCAGCGTTGCGGGGACAGGGGTTGGAAACACCATATATTTT. Encoded protein: CSVAGTGVGNTIYF.

The rearrangement uses TRBV7-9 and TRBJ1-1, with a tentative D call TRBD1 (5 bases). Germline CDR1 and CDR2: SEHNR and FQNEAQ (reference sequence). Trimming left V 1 base short and J 4 bases short, with 10 bases between. CDR3 length equals 14 residues. Here the CDR3 reads CASSLEAGLTEAFF. The CDR3 bases are TGTGCCAGCAGCTTAGAAGCGGGACTCACTGAAGCTTTCTTT.

A few counts support this clone. V and J are TRBV30 and TRBJ1-3; a weak D match, TRBD1 (5 bases). The CDR3 runs to 16 residues. The V gene lost 0 bases and the J gene lost 4 bases, with 16 bases spanning the gap. Germline V gene sequence: CDR1 GTSNPN, CDR2 SVGIG (reference sequence). The CDR3 spells CAWSVRIGTVGNTIYF. The CDR3, as DNA: TGTGCCTGGAGTGTCAGGATTGGGACTGTCGGAAACACCATATATTTT.

The chain links TRBV10-2 to TRBJ2-5; D uncertain. CDR3 length equals 18 residues. CDR1 is WSHSY, CDR2 SAAADI, per germline. V dropped 0 bases and J dropped 5 bases, with 22 bases sitting between them. The DNA of the CDR3 is TGCGCCAGCAGTGAGTCGCCCCCCTTATGGGCAACGGAGGAGACCCAGTACTTC. It specifies CASSESPPLWATEETQYF.

This clone has only a few counts. This sequence joins TRBV5-4 and TRBJ2-5, with 10 bases aligning to TRBD2. This CDR3 region has 16 residues. The germline V gene has CDR1 SGHNT and CDR2 YYREEE (reference sequence). V dropped 3 bases and J dropped 4; count of bases not matched to a gene: 9. The chain's CDR3 is CASSSLAGKGGETQYF. In nucleotides, the CDR3 is TGTGCCAGCAGCTCACTAGCGGGAAAGGGTGGAGAGACCCAGTACTTC.

This clone was counted once. The chain couples TRBV4-3 to TRBJ2-1; D may be TRBD1 (5 bases). CDR1 is LGHNA and CDR2 is YSLEER in the germline V gene. Between the trimmed V and J ends, which lost 4 bases and 10 bases, there was a span of 14 bases. This CDR3 spans 13 amino acids. This CDR3 is CASSPPDSREQFF. As DNA, the CDR3 is TGCGCCAGCAGCCCCCCAGACAGTCGAGAGCAGTTCTTC.

CDR3 bases: TGTGCCAGCAGACCCGGGACTAGCTACAATGAGCAGTTCTTC. Translating it yields CASRPGTSYNEQFF. V usage is TRBV4-2 and J usage is TRBJ2-1, with 8 positions matching TRBD2. Germline loops: CDR1 LGHNA, CDR2 YNFKEQ. The CDR3 has 14 amino acids. The V segment lost 6 bases and the J segment 3 bases; nucleotides outside the gene matches: 4.

The CDR3 DNA reads as TGTGCCAGCTCAATAAACTGGGACACTGAAGCTTTCTTT. Protein product: CASSINWDTEAFF. The chain has TRBV18 and TRBJ1-1; D is ambiguous. CDR1 is KGHSH and CDR2 is LQKENI in the germline V gene. Trimming removed 5 bases from V and 3 bases from J, with 10 bases in between. This CDR3 comprises 13 residues. Complete variable domain (other parts from reference TRBV18 and TRBJ1-1): NAGVMQNPRHLVRRRGQEARLRCSPMKGHSHVYWYRQLPEEGLKFMVYLQKENIIDESGMPKERFSAEFPKEGPSILRIQQVVRGDSAAYFCASSINWDTEAFFGQGTRLTVV.

The gene calls are TRBV7-2 and TRBJ1-1; D is unclear. Germline loops: CDR1 SGHTA, CDR2 FQGNSA. CDR3 length: 13 amino acids. The ends were cut back, 8 bases at V and 1 base at J, with 11 bases in the middle. CDR3 nucleotides: TGTGCCAGCGAAACAAATAGGAACACTGAAGCTTTCTTT. Residues: CASETNRNTEAFF. Based on the CDR3 plus reference TRBV7-2 and TRBJ1-1, the full variable domain is GAGVSQSPSNKVTEKGKDVELRCDPISGHTALYWYRQSLGQGLEFLIYFQGNSAPDKSGLPSDRFSAERTGGSVSTLTIQRTQQEDSAVYLCASETNRNTEAFFGQGTRLTVV.

The chain combines TRBV18 with TRBJ2-7; possible D gene TRBD1, 7 bases. Germline values: CDR1 KGHSH, CDR2 LQKENI. The CDR3 is 14 amino acids. V was trimmed by 2 bases and J by 6 bases, leaving 14 bases between them. In DNA, the CDR3 is TGTGCCAGCTCACCAATTGGAGGGGGCTTCGAGCAGTACGTC. It codes for CASSPIGGGFEQYV.

This clone was counted between two and nine times. The CDR3 protein is CASSLVVAGGPGTQYF. The CDR3 nucleotides are TGTGCCAGCAGCTTGGTCGTAGCGGGAGGGCCGGGGACCCAGTACTTC. The rearrangement joins TRBV5-6 to TRBJ2-5; 11 positions agree with TRBD2. V gave up 0 bases and J gave up 7 bases; unmatched junction bases: 8. Germline loops: CDR1 SGHDT, CDR2 YYEEEE. The CDR3 totals 16 residues.